The clone carrying this T cell receptor (beta chain) has a count of ten or more. Its antigen is not identified. Template material for amplifying TCR beta CDR3 regions consisted of RNA transcripts. HTBI primers drove first-round RT-PCR of the TCR CDR3. From the multiplex PCR reads, TCRdb called clonotypes with MiXCR, one entry per CDR3 protein. The top ten clones hold roughly 4.8% of a sample with around 420,000 distinct CDR3 sequences, roughly 13% of them seen once. Criteria for exclusion of patients were uncontrolled infection, other autoimmune disease, pregnancy or lactation. The record originates from a study of T cells in Graves' hyperthyroidism and ophthalmopathy. Germline-derived CDR1 and CDR2 are MNHEY and SMNVEV (reference sequence). The CDR3 runs 16 residues. V dropped 0 bases and J dropped 2 bases, with 11 bases sitting between them. Findings and limits, study-wide: Median prediction lead before ophthalmopathy onset was 6.5 to 7 months with the model. Blood also contained most expanded thyroid clonotypes above 0.001.

This receptor was obtained from a woman aged 18-35 years with Graves' hyperthyroidism. Sequenced sample: blood. The gene calls are TRBV27 and TRBJ2-1; D not certain. The chain's CDR3 is CASSLSSSLTYNEQFF. As DNA, the CDR3 is TGTGCCAGCAGTTTATCGTCTAGTCTGACCTACAATGAGCAGTTCTTC.